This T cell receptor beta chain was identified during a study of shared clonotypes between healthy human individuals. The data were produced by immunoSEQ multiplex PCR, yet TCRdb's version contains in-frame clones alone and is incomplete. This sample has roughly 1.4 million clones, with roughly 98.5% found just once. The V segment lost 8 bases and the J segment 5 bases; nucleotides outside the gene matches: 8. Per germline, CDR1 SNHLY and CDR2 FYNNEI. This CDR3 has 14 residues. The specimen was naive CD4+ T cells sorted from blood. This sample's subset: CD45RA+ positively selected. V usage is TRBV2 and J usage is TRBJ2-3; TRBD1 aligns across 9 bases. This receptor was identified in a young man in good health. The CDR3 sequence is CASFRDRVLDTQYF. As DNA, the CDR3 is TGTGCCAGCTTCCGGGACAGGGTGCTAGATACGCAGTATTTT.